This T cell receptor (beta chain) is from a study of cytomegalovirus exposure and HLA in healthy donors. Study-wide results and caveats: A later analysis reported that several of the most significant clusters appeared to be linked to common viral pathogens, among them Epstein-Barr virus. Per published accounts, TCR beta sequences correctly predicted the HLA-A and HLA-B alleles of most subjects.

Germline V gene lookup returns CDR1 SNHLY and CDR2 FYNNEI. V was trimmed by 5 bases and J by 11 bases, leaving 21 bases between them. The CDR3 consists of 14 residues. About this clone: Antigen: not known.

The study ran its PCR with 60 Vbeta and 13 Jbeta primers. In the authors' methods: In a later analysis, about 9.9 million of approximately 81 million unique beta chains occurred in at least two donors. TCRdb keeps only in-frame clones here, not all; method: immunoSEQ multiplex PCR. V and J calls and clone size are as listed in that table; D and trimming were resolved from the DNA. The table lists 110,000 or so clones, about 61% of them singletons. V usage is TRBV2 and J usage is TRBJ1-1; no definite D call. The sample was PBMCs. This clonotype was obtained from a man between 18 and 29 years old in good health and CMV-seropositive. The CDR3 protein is CASSPQDSGTLAFF. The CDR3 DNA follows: TGTGCCAGCAGTCCTCAAGATTCCGGTACGCTGGCTTTCTTT.